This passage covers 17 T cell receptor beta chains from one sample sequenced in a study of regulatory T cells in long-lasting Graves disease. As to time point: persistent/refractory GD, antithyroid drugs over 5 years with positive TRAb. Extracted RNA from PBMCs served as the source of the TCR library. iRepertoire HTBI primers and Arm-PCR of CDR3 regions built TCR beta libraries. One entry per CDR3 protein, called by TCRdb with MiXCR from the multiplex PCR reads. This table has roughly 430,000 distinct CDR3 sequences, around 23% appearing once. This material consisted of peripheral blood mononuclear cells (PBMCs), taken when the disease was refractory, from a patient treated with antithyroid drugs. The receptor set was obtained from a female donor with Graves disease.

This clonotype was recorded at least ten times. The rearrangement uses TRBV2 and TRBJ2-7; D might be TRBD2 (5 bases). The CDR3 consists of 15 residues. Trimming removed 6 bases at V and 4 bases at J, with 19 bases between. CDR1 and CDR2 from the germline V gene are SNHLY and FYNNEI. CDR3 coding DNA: TGTGCCAGCAGCCAAGACCCGGTGACGGGATACGAGCAGTACTTC. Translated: CASSQDPVTGYEQYF.

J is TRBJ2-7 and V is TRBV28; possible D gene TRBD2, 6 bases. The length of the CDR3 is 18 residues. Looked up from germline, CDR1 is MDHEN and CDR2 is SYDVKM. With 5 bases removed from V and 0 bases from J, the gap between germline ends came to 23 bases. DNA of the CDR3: TGTGCCAGCAGTCCCCTATTGTCTAGCGTTTATAGCTCCTACGAGCAGTACTTC. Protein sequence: CASSPLLSSVYSSYEQYF.

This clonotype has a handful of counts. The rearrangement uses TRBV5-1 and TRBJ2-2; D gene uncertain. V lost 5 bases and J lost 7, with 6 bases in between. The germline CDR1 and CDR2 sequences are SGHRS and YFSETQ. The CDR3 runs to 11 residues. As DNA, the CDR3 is TGCGCCAGCAGATATAGCGGGGAGCTGTTTTTT. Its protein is CASRYSGELFF.

The CDR3 DNA reads as TGTGCCAGCAGAGAGGCCTCCGAGGGGCAGTTCTTC. This translates into CASREASEGQFF. The chain couples TRBV2 to TRBJ2-1, with D possibly TRBD2 on 5 matching bases. Trimming pared 6 bases from V and 12 bases from J, leaving 15 bases between. This CDR3 is built from 12 residues. Germline V gene data show CDR1 as SNHLY and CDR2 as FYNNEI.

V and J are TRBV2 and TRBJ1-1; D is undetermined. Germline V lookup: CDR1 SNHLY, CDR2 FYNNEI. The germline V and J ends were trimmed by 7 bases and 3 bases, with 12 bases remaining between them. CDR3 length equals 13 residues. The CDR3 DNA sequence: TGTGCCAGCACCGAGCCGGGCGACACTGAAGCTTTCTTT. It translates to CASTEPGDTEAFF.

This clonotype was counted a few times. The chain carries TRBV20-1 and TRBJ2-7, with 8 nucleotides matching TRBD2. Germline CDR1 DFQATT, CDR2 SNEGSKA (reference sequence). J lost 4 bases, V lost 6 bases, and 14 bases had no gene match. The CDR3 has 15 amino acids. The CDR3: CSAPHQGLVGYEQYF. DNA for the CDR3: TGCAGTGCACCCCACCAGGGACTAGTTGGTTACGAGCAGTACTTC.

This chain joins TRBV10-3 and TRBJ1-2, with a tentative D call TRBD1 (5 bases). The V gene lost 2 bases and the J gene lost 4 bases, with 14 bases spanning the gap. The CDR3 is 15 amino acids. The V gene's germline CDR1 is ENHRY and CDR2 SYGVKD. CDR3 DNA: TGTGCCATCAGTGAGGGAGGGGCCTCCGTCTATGGCTACACCTTC. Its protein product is CAISEGGASVYGYTF.

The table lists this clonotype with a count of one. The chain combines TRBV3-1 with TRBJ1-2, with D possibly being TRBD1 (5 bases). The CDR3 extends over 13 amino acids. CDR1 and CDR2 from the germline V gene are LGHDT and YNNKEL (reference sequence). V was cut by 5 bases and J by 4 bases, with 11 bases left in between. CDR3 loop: CASSEGRFYGYTF. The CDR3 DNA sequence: TGTGCCAGCAGCGAGGGACGGTTCTATGGCTACACCTTC.

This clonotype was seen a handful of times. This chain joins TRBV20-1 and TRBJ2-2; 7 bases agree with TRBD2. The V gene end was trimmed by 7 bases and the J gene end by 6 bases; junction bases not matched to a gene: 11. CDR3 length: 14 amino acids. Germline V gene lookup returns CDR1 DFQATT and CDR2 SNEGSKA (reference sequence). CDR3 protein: CSVMTSYLSGELFF. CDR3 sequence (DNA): TGCAGTGTTATGACTAGCTATCTTTCCGGGGAGCTGTTTTTT.

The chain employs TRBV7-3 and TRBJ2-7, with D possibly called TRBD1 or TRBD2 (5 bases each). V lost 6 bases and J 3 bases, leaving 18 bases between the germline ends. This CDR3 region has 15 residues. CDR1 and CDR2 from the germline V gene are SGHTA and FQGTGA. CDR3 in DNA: TGTGCCAGCAGTTCGACCGGGGACCCCTTCTACGAGCAGTACTTC. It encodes CASSSTGDPFYEQYF.

The CDR3 loop is CSAQTPGLEGAGELFF. The CDR3, as DNA: TGCAGTGCGCAAACTCCGGGACTAGAAGGGGCCGGGGAGCTGTTTTTT. The chain links TRBV20-1 to TRBJ2-2; 8 nucleotides match TRBD2. Trimming took 6 bases from V and 6 from J; bases not matched to a gene: 15. Germline CDR1 DFQATT, CDR2 SNEGSKA (reference sequence). CDR3 length: 16 residues.

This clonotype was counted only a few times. This chain's CDR3 is CASSSRLAPLGDTGELFF. The CDR3 DNA sequence: TGTGCCAGCAGTTCCCGGCTAGCCCCTTTAGGTGACACCGGGGAGCTGTTTTTT. The chain uses TRBV28 and TRBJ2-2, with D possibly being TRBD2 (5 bases). Germline assignment: CDR1 MDHEN and CDR2 SYDVKM. V lost 4 bases to trimming and J lost 3 bases, with 21 bases between them. The CDR3 is 18 residues long. Looking up the rest from reference TRBV28 and TRBJ2-2 gives the full variable domain: DVKVTQSSRYLVKRTGEKVFLECVQDMDHENMFWYRQDPGLGLRLIYFSYDVKMKEKGDIPEGYSVSREKKERFSLILESASTNQTSMYLCASSSRLAPLGDTGELFFGEGSRLTVL.

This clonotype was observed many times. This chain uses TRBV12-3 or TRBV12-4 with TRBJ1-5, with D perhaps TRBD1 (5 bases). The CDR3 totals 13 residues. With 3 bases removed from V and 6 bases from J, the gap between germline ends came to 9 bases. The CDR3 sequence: CASSLGGTQPQHF. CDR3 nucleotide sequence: TGTGCCAGCAGTTTGGGGGGAACTCAGCCCCAGCATTTT.

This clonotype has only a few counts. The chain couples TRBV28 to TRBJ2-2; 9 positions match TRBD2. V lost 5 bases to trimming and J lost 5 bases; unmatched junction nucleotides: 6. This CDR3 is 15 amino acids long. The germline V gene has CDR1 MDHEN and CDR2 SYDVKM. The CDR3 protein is CASSQAGGGTGELFF. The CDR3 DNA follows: TGTGCCAGCAGTCAAGCGGGAGGCGGGACCGGGGAGCTGTTTTTT.

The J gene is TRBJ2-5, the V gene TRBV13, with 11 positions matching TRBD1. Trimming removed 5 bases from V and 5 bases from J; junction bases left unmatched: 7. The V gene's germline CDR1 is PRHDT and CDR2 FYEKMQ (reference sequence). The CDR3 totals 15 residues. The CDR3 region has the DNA TGTGCCAGCAGCGAGGGACAGGGGGGGACTGAGACCCAGTACTTC. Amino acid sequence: CASSEGQGGTETQYF.

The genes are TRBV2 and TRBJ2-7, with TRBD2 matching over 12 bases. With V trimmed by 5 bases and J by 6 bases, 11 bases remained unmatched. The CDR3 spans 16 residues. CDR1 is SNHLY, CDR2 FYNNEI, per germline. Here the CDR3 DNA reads TGTGCCAGCAGTCCCCGGACTAGCGGGACAGGCGGCGAGCAGTACTTC. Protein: CASSPRTSGTGGEQYF.

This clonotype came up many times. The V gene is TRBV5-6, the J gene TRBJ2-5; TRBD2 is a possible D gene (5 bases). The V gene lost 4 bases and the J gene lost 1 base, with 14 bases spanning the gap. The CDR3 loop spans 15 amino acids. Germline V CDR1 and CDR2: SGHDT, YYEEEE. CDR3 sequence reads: CASSPHGVGQETQYF. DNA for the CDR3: TGTGCCAGCAGCCCCCACGGGGTGGGCCAAGAGACCCAGTACTTC.